The 13 T cell receptor beta chains below were found in one sample sequenced in a study of control samples from healthy donors and cancer patients. TCRdb's table, derived via immunoSEQ multiplex PCR, lists solely in-frame clones and lacks some. The repertoire includes about 140,000 clones, 92% of them detected once, and over 9% sits in the top ten. The sequenced sample consisted of blood. The receptors were gathered from a man aged 30 to 45 in good health.

The V and J genes are TRBV6-1 and TRBJ1-2; TRBD1 agrees at 8 bases. V shed 2 bases, J shed 2 bases, and the junction held 4 bases outside the gene matches. The CDR3 loop spans 15 amino acids. Germline CDR1 reads MNHNS; CDR2 reads SASEGT. The CDR3 bases are TGTGCCAGCAGTGAATGGGCAGGGGGCAACTATGGCTACACCTTC. Translation gives CASSEWAGGNYGYTF.

This clone was counted once. The chain couples TRBV7-2 to TRBJ2-3; possibly TRBD1 or TRBD2 for D (5 bases each). Germline V gives CDR1 SGHTA, CDR2 FQGNSA. The CDR3 consists of 16 residues. Between the trimmed V and J ends, which lost 2 bases and 0 bases, there was a span of 12 bases. The CDR3: CASSLSAWGSTDTQYF. Here the CDR3 DNA reads TGTGCCAGCAGCTTATCAGCTTGGGGGAGCACAGATACGCAGTATTTT.

V usage is TRBV30 and J usage is TRBJ1-3; 7 nucleotides line up with TRBD1. Germline V gene sequence: CDR1 GTSNPN, CDR2 SVGIG (reference sequence). The CDR3 contains 13 residues. J gave up 3 bases and V 3 bases, and 2 bases lay outside the gene matches. This CDR3 reads CAWSRDSGNTIYF. The CDR3 coding sequence is TGTGCCTGGAGCCGGGACAGTGGAAACACCATATATTTT.

The chain joins TRBV12-5 to TRBJ2-1, with D uncertain. The CDR3 has 15 amino acids. Trimming removed 4 bases at V and 4 bases at J, with 14 bases between. In germline, CDR1 is LGHNT, CDR2 FRNRAP. The CDR3, as DNA: TGTGCTAGTGGTTCGCAAAGGGCGAATTACAATGAGCAGTTCTTC. Protein sequence: CASGSQRANYNEQFF.

The rearrangement uses TRBV6-6 and TRBJ2-7; TRBD2 matches 9 bases. V lost 6 bases and J lost 0; bases outside the gene matches: 9. Germline V gene lookup returns CDR1 MNHNY and CDR2 SVGAGI (reference sequence). The CDR3 is 16 residues long. CDR3: CASSPIAGANSYEQYF. As DNA, the CDR3 is TGTGCCAGCAGCCCCATAGCGGGAGCCAACTCCTACGAGCAGTACTTC.

In its sample, this clone was seen once. The chain uses TRBV27 and TRBJ2-7; D perhaps matches TRBD1 (5 bases). CDR1 is MNHEY and CDR2 is SMNVEV in the germline V gene (reference sequence). The CDR3 length is 15 residues. Trimming left V 1 base short and J 7 bases short, with 17 bases between. As DNA, the CDR3 is TGTGCCAGCAGTTTATGGCAAGGACAACATCGGGAGCAGTACTTC. Translating it yields CASSLWQGQHREQYF.

The V gene is TRBV5-4, the J gene TRBJ2-7; 7 positions match TRBD2. This CDR3 has 14 amino acids. V was clipped by 4 bases and J by 5 bases; unmatched bases: 9. Germline CDR1 is SGHNT and CDR2 is YYREEE (reference sequence). CDR3: CASSGGLETHEQYF. For the CDR3, the DNA is TGTGCCAGCAGCGGAGGACTAGAAACCCACGAGCAGTACTTC.

This clone has more than one count but fewer than ten. CDR3 sequence (DNA): TGTGCCACCAGCAGGGACAGGGAATGGCAGCCCCAGCATTTT. Protein: CATSRDREWQPQHF. This chain joins TRBV15 and TRBJ1-5; 8 bases fit TRBD1. V shed 3 bases, J shed 7 bases, and the junction held 5 bases outside the gene matches. Germline V gives CDR1 LNHNV, CDR2 YYDKDF (reference sequence). The CDR3 is 14 residues long.

This clone showed up just once. The chain carries TRBV5-6 and TRBJ2-7; D remains ambiguous. Trimming took off 2 bases at V and 0 bases at J, with 6 bases between the two ends. Germline V gene data show CDR1 as SGHDT and CDR2 as YYEEEE. There are 13 residues in the CDR3. The CDR3 DNA reads as TGTGCCAGCAGCTTCGAACGCTCCTACGAGCAGTACTTC. It specifies CASSFERSYEQYF.

This rearrangement joins TRBV6-5 to TRBJ1-2; no firm D call. Germline V gene lookup returns CDR1 MNHEY and CDR2 SVGAGI. The CDR3 contains 13 residues. Trimming stripped 6 bases from V and 6 bases from J, with 14 bases between. The CDR3 is CASSLNYVDGYTF. The CDR3 DNA reads TGTGCCAGCAGCCTTAATTATGTCGATGGCTACACCTTC.

The chain links TRBV20-1 to TRBJ2-7; D is unclear. The CDR3 totals 11 residues. CDR1 and CDR2 from the germline V gene are DFQATT and SNEGSKA (reference sequence). The V end was cut by 5 bases, the J end by 5 bases, with 10 bases between. CDR3 sequence reads: CSAVKAHEQYF. The CDR3 nucleotides are TGCAGTGCTGTCAAGGCGCACGAGCAGTACTTC.

CDR3 region: CASRLEPGQGMTGEQFF. CDR3 nucleotides: TGTGCAAGTCGCTTAGAGCCAGGACAGGGGATGACGGGTGAGCAGTTCTTC. This sequence joins TRBV12-2 and TRBJ2-1; the D call TRBD1 from the table was never checked on the DNA. TRBV12-2 is marked as a pseudogene. This CDR3 is 17 amino acids long.

The chain combines TRBV18 with TRBJ2-1; TRBD2 is a possible D gene (5 bases). Looked up from germline, CDR1 is KGHSH and CDR2 is LQKENI. The V end lost 0 bases, the J end lost 5 bases, and 8 bases lay between the germline ends. The CDR3 has 14 amino acids. The CDR3, as DNA: TGTGCCAGCTCACCACCTAGCGCCCACAATGAGCAGTTCTTC. Translated, it gives CASSPPSAHNEQFF. The complete variable domain, with remaining parts taken from reference TRBV18 and TRBJ2-1, reads NAGVMQNPRHLVRRRGQEARLRCSPMKGHSHVYWYRQLPEEGLKFMVYLQKENIIDESGMPKERFSAEFPKEGPSILRIQQVVRGDSAAYFCASSPPSAHNEQFFGPGTRLTVL.